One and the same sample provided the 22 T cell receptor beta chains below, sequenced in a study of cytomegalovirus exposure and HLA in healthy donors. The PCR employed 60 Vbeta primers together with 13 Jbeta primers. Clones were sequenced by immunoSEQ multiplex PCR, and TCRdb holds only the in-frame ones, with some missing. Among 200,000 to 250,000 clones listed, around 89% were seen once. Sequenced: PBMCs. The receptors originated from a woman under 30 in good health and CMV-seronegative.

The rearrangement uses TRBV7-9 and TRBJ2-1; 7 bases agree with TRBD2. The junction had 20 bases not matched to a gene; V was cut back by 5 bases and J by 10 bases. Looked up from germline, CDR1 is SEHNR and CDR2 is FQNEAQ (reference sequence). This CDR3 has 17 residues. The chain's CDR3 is CASSHRPPGGERREQFF. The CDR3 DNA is TGTGCCAGCAGCCACCGCCCCCCTGGGGGGGAACGTAGGGAGCAGTTCTTC.

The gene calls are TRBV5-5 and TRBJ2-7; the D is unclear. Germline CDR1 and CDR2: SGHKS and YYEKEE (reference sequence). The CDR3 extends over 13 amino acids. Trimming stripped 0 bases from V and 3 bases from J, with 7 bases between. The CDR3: CASSLGQDYEQYF. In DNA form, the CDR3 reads TGTGCCAGCAGCTTGGGGCAGGACTACGAGCAGTACTTC.

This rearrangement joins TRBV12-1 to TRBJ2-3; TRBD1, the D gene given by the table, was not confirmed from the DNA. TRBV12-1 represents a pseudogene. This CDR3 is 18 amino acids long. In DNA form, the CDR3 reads TGTGCCAGCAGCTTTCGACAGGTCAGCAAGACTGACACAGATACGCAGTATTTT. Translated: CASSFRQVSKTDTDTQYF.

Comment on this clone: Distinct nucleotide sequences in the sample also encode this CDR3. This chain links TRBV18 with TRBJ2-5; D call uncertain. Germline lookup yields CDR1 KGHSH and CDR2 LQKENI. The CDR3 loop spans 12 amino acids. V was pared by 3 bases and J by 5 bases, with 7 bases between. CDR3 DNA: TGTGCCAGCTCACCTTTCGGGGAGACCCAGTACTTC. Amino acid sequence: CASSPFGETQYF.

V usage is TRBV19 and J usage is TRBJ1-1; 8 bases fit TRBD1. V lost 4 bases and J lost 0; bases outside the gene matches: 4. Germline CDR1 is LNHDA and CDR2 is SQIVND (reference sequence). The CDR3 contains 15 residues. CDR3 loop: CASSTGGQMNTEAFF. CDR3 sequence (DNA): TGTGCCAGTAGTACAGGGGGCCAAATGAACACTGAAGCTTTCTTT.

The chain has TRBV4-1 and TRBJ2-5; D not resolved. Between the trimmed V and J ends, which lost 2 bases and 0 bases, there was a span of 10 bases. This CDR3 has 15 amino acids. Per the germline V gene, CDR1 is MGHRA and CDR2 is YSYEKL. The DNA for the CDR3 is TGCGCCAGCAGCCAAAGCCCACAGTACCAAGAGACCCAGTACTTC. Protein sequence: CASSQSPQYQETQYF.

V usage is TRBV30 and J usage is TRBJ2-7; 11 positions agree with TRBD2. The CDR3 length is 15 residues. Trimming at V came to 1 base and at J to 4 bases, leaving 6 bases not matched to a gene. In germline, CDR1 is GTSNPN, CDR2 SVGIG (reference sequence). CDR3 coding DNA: TGTGCCTGGAGTGGAATAGCGGGAGGGCCTTACGAGCAGTACTTC. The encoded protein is CAWSGIAGGPYEQYF.

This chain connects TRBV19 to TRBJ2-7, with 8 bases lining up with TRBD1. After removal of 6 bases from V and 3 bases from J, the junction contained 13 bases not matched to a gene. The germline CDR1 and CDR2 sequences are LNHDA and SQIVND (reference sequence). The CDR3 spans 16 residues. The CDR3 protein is CASSTTGEILLYEQYF. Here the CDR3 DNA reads TGTGCCAGTAGCACGACAGGGGAAATTCTTCTCTACGAGCAGTACTTC.

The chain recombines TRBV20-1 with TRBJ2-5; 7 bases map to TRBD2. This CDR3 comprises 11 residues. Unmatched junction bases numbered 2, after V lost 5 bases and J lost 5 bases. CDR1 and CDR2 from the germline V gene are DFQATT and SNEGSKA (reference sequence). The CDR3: CSAGEGETQYF. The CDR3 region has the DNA TGCAGTGCTGGGGAGGGGGAGACCCAGTACTTC.

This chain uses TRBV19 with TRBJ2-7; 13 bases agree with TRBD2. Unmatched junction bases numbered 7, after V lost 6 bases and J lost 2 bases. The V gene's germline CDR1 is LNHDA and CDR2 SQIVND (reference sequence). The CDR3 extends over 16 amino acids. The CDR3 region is CASSLGLAGFTYEQYF. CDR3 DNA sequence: TGTGCCAGTAGCTTGGGACTAGCGGGATTCACCTACGAGCAGTACTTC.

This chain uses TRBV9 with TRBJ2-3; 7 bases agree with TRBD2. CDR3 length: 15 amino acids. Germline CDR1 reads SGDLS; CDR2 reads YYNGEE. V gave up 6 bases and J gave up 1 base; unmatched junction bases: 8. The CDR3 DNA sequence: TGTGCCAGCAAAAGTGGACTAGGGGGCACAGATACGCAGTATTTT. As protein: CASKSGLGGTDTQYF.

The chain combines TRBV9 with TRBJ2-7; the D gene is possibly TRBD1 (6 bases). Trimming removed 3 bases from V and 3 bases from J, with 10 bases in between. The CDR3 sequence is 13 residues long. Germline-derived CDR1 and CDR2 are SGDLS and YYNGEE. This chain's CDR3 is CASSAGEGYEQYF. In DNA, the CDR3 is TGTGCCAGCAGCGCAGGGGAAGGCTACGAGCAGTACTTC.

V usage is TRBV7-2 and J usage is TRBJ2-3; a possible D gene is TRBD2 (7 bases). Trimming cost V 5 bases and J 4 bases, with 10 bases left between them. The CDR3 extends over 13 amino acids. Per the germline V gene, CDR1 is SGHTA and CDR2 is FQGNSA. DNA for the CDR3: TGTGCCAGCAGCCCCGGGGGGCCAGATACGCAGTATTTT. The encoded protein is CASSPGGPDTQYF.

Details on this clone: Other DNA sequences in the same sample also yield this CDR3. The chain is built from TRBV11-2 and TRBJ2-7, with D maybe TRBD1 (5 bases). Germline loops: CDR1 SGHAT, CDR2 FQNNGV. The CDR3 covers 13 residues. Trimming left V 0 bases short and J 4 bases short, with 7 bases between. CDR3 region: CASSLDRAYEQYF. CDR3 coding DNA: TGTGCCAGCAGCTTAGACAGGGCTTACGAGCAGTACTTC.

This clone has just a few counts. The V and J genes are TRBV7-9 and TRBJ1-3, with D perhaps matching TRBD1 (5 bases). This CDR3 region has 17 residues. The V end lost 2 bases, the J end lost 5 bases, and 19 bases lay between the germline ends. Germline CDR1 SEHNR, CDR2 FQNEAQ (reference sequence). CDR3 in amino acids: CASSLSRAGTGRNTIYF. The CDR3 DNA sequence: TGTGCCAGCAGCTTAAGCAGAGCGGGCACAGGTCGAAACACCATATATTTT.

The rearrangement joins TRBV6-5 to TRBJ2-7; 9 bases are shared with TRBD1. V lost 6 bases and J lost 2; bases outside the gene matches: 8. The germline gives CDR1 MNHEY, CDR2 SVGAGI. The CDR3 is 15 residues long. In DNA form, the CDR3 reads TGTGCCAGCAGACCCGGGACAGGGAGTACCTACGAGCAGTACTTC. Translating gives CASRPGTGSTYEQYF.

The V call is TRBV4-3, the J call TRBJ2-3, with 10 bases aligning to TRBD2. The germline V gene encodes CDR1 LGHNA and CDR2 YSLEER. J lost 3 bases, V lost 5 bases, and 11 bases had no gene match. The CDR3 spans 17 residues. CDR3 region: CASSVIVAGGLTDTQYF. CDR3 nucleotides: TGCGCCAGCAGCGTTATTGTAGCGGGGGGCCTAACAGATACGCAGTATTTT.

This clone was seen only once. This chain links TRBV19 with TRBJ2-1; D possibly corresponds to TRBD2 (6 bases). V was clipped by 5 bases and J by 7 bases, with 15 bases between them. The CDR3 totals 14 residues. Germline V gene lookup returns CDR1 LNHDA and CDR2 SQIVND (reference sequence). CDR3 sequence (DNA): TGTGCCAGTAGTGCCACGGGAGCGAGGAATGAGCAGTTCTTC. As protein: CASSATGARNEQFF.

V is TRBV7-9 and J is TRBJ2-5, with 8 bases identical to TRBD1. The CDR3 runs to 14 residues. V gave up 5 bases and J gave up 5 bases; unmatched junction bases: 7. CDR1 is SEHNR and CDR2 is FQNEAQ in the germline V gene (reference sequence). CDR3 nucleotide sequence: TGTGCCAGCAGCCCCGGACAGGGTGGGGAGACCCAGTACTTC. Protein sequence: CASSPGQGGETQYF.

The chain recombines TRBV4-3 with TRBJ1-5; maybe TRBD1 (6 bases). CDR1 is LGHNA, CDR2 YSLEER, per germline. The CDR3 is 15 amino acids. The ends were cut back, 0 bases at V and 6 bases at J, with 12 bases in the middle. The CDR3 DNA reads TGCGCCAGCAGCCAAGATAAGGGGGGGGGTCAGCCCCAGCATTTT. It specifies CASSQDKGGGQPQHF.

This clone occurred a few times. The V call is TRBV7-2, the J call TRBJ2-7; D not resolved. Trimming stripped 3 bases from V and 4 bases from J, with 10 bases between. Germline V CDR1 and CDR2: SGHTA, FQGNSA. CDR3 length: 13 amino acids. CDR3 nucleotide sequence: TGTGCCAGCAGCTTTGAGTCTTTTTACGAGCAGTACTTC. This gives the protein CASSFESFYEQYF. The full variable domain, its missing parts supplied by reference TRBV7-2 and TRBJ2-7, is GAGVSQSPSNKVTEKGKDVELRCDPISGHTALYWYRQSLGQGLEFLIYFQGNSAPDKSGLPSDRFSAERTGGSVSTLTIQRTQQEDSAVYLCASSFESFYEQYFGPGTRLTVT.

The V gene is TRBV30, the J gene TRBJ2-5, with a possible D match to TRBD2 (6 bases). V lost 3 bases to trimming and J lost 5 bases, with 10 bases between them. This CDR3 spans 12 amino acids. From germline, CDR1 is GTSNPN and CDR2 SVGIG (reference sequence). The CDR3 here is CAWSPSAETQYF. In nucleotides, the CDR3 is TGTGCCTGGAGCCCTAGCGCGGAGACCCAGTACTTC.